This is a list of T cell receptor beta chains from one sample in a study of tumor-infiltrating lymphocytes in localized non-small cell lung cancer. Method: immunoSEQ multiplex PCR; TCRdb's copy keeps in-frame clones and lacks some. The data contain about 21,000 clones, roughly 80% of them seen just once; the ten biggest clones take up 3.4%. Material: lung tumor tissue. These receptors were collected from a human donor with non-small cell lung cancer. Both conserved end residues are part of each CDR3. The order of the fields is clone size, J gene, D gene, V gene, CDR3 DNA, CDR3 protein. The D gene is left open where the match is weak. Clone sizes are given selectively: once, few, many, or a class where the clone is expanded.

size: .; J: TRBJ2-2; D: TRBD2; V: TRBV5-1; DNA: TGCGCCAGCAGCTTGGTAGCGGGGGGGAACACCGGGGAGCTGTTTTTT; CDR3: CASSLVAGGNTGELFF
size: .; J: TRBJ2-1; D: TRBD2; V: TRBV19; DNA: TGTGCCAGTAGTCCGACGACTAGCGGGGCCTCCTACAATGAGCAGTTCTTC; CDR3: CASSPTTSGASYNEQFF
size: .; J: TRBJ1-1; D: .; V: TRBV19; DNA: TGTGCCAGTAGTGCTGGACACCTGAACACTGAAGCTTTCTTT; CDR3: CASSAGHLNTEAFF
size: .; J: TRBJ2-7; D: .; V: TRBV2; DNA: TGTGCCAGCAGTTCAATCAGGGGCCTCCTAGCCTACGAGCAGTACTTC; CDR3: CASSSIRGLLAYEQYF
size: .; J: TRBJ1-3; D: .; V: TRBV7-9; DNA: TGTGCCAGCAGCTTACCCAACAGGAGGTTGGGGAACACCATATATTTT; CDR3: CASSLPNRRLGNTIYF
size: .; J: TRBJ2-3; D: .; V: TRBV5-1; DNA: TGCGCCAGCAGCCGTCCCGGTGACTTCACAGATACGCAGTATTTT; CDR3: CASSRPGDFTDTQYF
size: .; J: TRBJ2-7; D: .; V: TRBV7-2; DNA: TGTGCCAGCAGCTTGGTCAACGAGCAGTACTTC; CDR3: CASSLVNEQYF
size: .; J: TRBJ1-2; D: .; V: TRBV5-1; DNA: TGCGCCAGCAGCTTGGCTCAGACGGCTAACTATGGCTACACCTTC; CDR3: CASSLAQTANYGYTF
size: .; J: TRBJ2-1; D: .; V: TRBV12-5; DNA: TGTGCTAGTGGTTTGACAACTAGCTACAATGAGCAGTTCTTC; CDR3: CASGLTTSYNEQFF
size: few; J: TRBJ2-3; D: .; V: TRBV11-3; DNA: TGTGCCAGCAGCCTCCTTCGGGGAGATACGCAGTATTTT; CDR3: CASSLLRGDTQYF
size: .; J: TRBJ1-6; D: .; V: TRBV6-6; DNA: TGTGCCGCCGACCCCTCGGGACAATATAATTCACCCCTCCACTTT; CDR3: CAADPSGQYNSPLHF
size: .; J: TRBJ2-3; D: TRBD1; V: TRBV5-4; DNA: TGTGCCAGCAAAAGGGGGGACAGGGCCGTAGATACGCAGTATTTT; CDR3: CASKRGDRAVDTQYF
size: .; J: TRBJ2-5; D: TRBD2; V: TRBV10-1; DNA: TGCGCCAGCAGTAGTAGCGGGAGAGCCCCAGAGACCCAGTACTTC; CDR3: CASSSSGRAPETQYF
size: .; J: TRBJ1-5; D: TRBD1; V: TRBV7-9; DNA: TGTGCCAGCAGCTCCGGGACAGGAGGGAATCAGCCCCAGCATTTT; CDR3: CASSSGTGGNQPQHF
size: .; J: TRBJ1-4; D: .; V: TRBV18; DNA: TGTGCCAGCTCACCAAGGCAGACTAATGAAAAACTGTTTTTT; CDR3: CASSPRQTNEKLFF
size: .; J: TRBJ2-3; D: .; V: TRBV5-1; DNA: TGCGCCAGCAGCTCCGCTGCATCGAATACGCAGTATTTT; CDR3: CASSSAASNTQYF
size: .; J: TRBJ1-2; D: TRBD1; V: TRBV4-1; DNA: TGCGCCAGCAGCGAAGGGACAGGGGCTTTTGGCTACACCTTC; CDR3: CASSEGTGAFGYTF
size: .; J: TRBJ1-5; D: .; V: TRBV6-5; DNA: TGTGCCAGCAGTTACGGACTCAATCAGCCCCAGCATTTT; CDR3: CASSYGLNQPQHF
size: .; J: TRBJ1-1; D: TRBD1; V: TRBV5-4; DNA: TGTGCCAGCAGCTTCACAGGGGGGGACACTGAAGCTTTCTTT; CDR3: CASSFTGGDTEAFF
size: .; J: TRBJ2-7; D: .; V: TRBV6-1; DNA: TGTGCCAGCAGTGAGGGTAGCAGGGGCCTGTCCGAGCAGTACTTC; CDR3: CASSEGSRGLSEQYF
size: .; J: TRBJ2-7; D: .; V: TRBV7-9; DNA: TGTGCCAGCAGCTTAGGACAGGGAGGTTGGAACGAGCAGTACTTC; CDR3: CASSLGQGGWNEQYF
size: few; J: TRBJ2-7; D: .; V: TRBV11-2; DNA: TGTGCCAGCAGCTTAGACCCAGGGGGGGCAGGGGAGCAGTACTTC; CDR3: CASSLDPGGAGEQYF
size: .; J: TRBJ2-5; D: TRBD2; V: TRBV9; DNA: TGTGCCAGCAGTCTTGATAGCGGGAGGGGGGAGACCCAGTACTTC; CDR3: CASSLDSGRGETQYF
size: .; J: TRBJ2-3; D: .; V: TRBV29-1; DNA: TGCAGCGTTGACCGGCGGGGTACAGATACGCAGTATTTT; CDR3: CSVDRRGTDTQYF
size: .; J: TRBJ2-1; D: .; V: TRBV2; DNA: TGTGCCAGCAGTGAGATAGCGTCGCGGAATGAGCAGTTCTTC; CDR3: CASSEIASRNEQFF
size: .; J: TRBJ1-4; D: .; V: TRBV15; DNA: TGTGCCACTACGATACAGGGTTTTTATGAAAAACTGTTTTTT; CDR3: CATTIQGFYEKLFF
size: .; J: TRBJ2-3; D: .; V: TRBV5-5; DNA: TGTGCCAGCAGCCTGGGAGAGACTAGCACAGATACGCAGTATTTT; CDR3: CASSLGETSTDTQYF
size: few; J: TRBJ2-7; D: TRBD1; V: TRBV27; DNA: TGTGCCAGCAACAAGTCCCCTGGACAGGGGGCAGGGGAGCAGTACTTC; CDR3: CASNKSPGQGAGEQYF
size: few; J: TRBJ2-1; D: TRBD2; V: TRBV10-3; DNA: TGTGCCATCAAAGGACTAGCGGACAATGAGCAGTTCTTC; CDR3: CAIKGLADNEQFF
size: .; J: TRBJ1-1; D: .; V: TRBV18; DNA: TGTGCCAGCTCACCTCAAAGGACGATCGGCACTGAAGCTTTCTTT; CDR3: CASSPQRTIGTEAFF
size: .; J: TRBJ2-3; D: TRBD2; V: TRBV25-1; DNA: TGTGCCAGCAGTGCTAGCGGGAGCATGACAGATACGCAGTATTTT; CDR3: CASSASGSMTDTQYF
size: .; J: TRBJ2-7; D: TRBD1; V: TRBV6-1; DNA: TGTGCCAGCAGTGAATGGACAGGGACCTACGAGCAGTACTTC; CDR3: CASSEWTGTYEQYF
size: .; J: TRBJ1-1; D: .; V: TRBV10-1; DNA: TGCGCCAGCAGTGAGGGGGGTCGGGGCACTGAAGCTTTCTTT; CDR3: CASSEGGRGTEAFF
size: .; J: TRBJ1-3; D: TRBD1; V: TRBV7-9; DNA: TGTGCCAGCAGCTCGCGGACAGGGGGAAACACCATATATTTT; CDR3: CASSSRTGGNTIYF
size: .; J: TRBJ2-1; D: TRBD2; V: TRBV18; DNA: TGTGCCAGCTCACCACAACTAGCGGGAGAAAATGAGCAGTTCTTC; CDR3: CASSPQLAGENEQFF
size: .; J: TRBJ2-5; D: .; V: TRBV30; DNA: TGTGTCTGGAGTGTAGGGGGGGAGACCCAGTACTTC; CDR3: CVWSVGGETQYF
size: .; J: TRBJ2-4; D: .; V: TRBV30; DNA: TGTGCCTGGAGTGGAATAGCGAAAAACATTCAGTACTTC; CDR3: CAWSGIAKNIQYF
size: .; J: TRBJ2-4; D: TRBD1; V: TRBV10-2; DNA: TGCGCCAGCATCGACAGGGGTGGCAAAAACATTCAGTACTTC; CDR3: CASIDRGGKNIQYF
size: .; J: TRBJ1-3; D: .; V: TRBV2; DNA: TGTGCCAGCAGCGCGCCGACTTCTTCTGGAAACACCATATATTTT; CDR3: CASSAPTSSGNTIYF
size: .; J: TRBJ2-3; D: .; V: TRBV9; DNA: TGTGCCAGCAGCCGACTAGTGGGGAGCACAGATACGCAGTATTTT; CDR3: CASSRLVGSTDTQYF
size: .; J: TRBJ2-1; D: .; V: TRBV7-2; DNA: TGTGCCAGCAGCTCAGTCTACAATGAGCAGTTCTTC; CDR3: CASSSVYNEQFF
size: few; J: TRBJ2-2; D: .; V: TRBV7-9; DNA: TGTGCCACCCACCCGGAGGGGCCCGGGGAGCTGTTTTTT; CDR3: CATHPEGPGELFF
size: .; J: TRBJ2-3; D: TRBD2; V: TRBV20-1; DNA: TGCAGTAGCGGGAGGGCAGATACGCAGTATTTT; CDR3: CSSGRADTQYF
size: .; J: TRBJ2-7; D: TRBD2; V: TRBV15; DNA: TGTGCCACCAGCAGCTTTTCAAGCGGGGGGAAATACGAGCAGTACTTC; CDR3: CATSSFSSGGKYEQYF
size: .; J: TRBJ2-3; D: TRBD2; V: TRBV11-2; DNA: TGTGCCAGCAGCCCAGGGACTAGCGAAAGCACAGATACGCAGTATTTT; CDR3: CASSPGTSESTDTQYF
size: .; J: TRBJ2-2; D: .; V: TRBV5-4; DNA: TGTGCCAGCAGCAGTTCGGGAATTCCCGGGGAGCTGTTTTTT; CDR3: CASSSSGIPGELFF
size: .; J: TRBJ2-1; D: .; V: TRBV11-3; DNA: TGTGCCAGCAGCTTTCAAGGTAGCACCTACAATGAGCAGTTCTTC; CDR3: CASSFQGSTYNEQFF
size: once; J: TRBJ1-2; D: TRBD1; V: TRBV4-1; DNA: TGCGCCAGCAGCCAGGGACAGGCTAACTATGGCTACACCTTC; CDR3: CASSQGQANYGYTF
size: .; J: TRBJ2-2; D: TRBD2; V: TRBV5-4; DNA: TGTGCCAGCAGCTCCCTAGCGGGATGGAGGAACGGGGAGCTGTTTTTT; CDR3: CASSSLAGWRNGELFF
size: .; J: TRBJ2-5; D: TRBD2; V: TRBV29-1; DNA: TGCAGCGTTGATCAGGCGGGGGGAGAGACCCAGTACTTC; CDR3: CSVDQAGGETQYF
size: .; J: TRBJ1-5; D: TRBD1; V: TRBV7-2; DNA: TGTGCCAGCAGCCAGACAGGGGGCAGGGCGTATCAGCCCCAGCATTTT; CDR3: CASSQTGGRAYQPQHF
size: .; J: TRBJ2-3; D: .; V: TRBV5-1; DNA: TGCGCCAGCAGCTTGTCTTCAGCAGATACGCAGTATTTT; CDR3: CASSLSSADTQYF